A selection of T cell receptor beta chains follows, all from one sample in a study of CD8 T cells in Susac syndrome. TCRdb re-analysed the immunoSEQ multiplex PCR reads in MiXCR, keeping a single row per CDR3 protein. The repertoire consists of about 90,000 distinct CDR3 sequences, with about 93% occurring once and the leading ten covering about 0.32%. The sample comprised CD8+ T cells from PBMCs. The receptors shown here come from a human donor in good health. Each CDR3 is given with its conserved first and last residue. A D gene is named only where the DNA matches it firmly. Clone size is given for some rows only: seen once, a few or many times, or a class if the clone is expanded.

>.|TRBJ2-7|.|TRBV5-1
CASSLPSGTEQYF
TGCGCCAGCAGCTTGCCGAGCGGAACAGAGCAGTACTTC
>.|TRBJ1-2|.|TRBV10-3
CAISEVVGPPYGYTF
TGTGCCATCAGTGAAGTTGTAGGACCGCCCTACGGCTACACCTTC
>.|TRBJ2-5|.|TRBV14
CASSQDFGLRETQYF
TGTGCCAGCAGCCAAGATTTCGGCCTCCGAGAGACCCAGTACTTC
>TRBD1|TRBJ1-1|.|TRBV6-5
CASSYQAGGDTEAFF
TGTGCCAGCAGTTACCAGGCAGGGGGGGACACTGAAGCTTTCTTT
>TRBD1|TRBJ1-5|.|TRBV6-2/TRBV6-3
CASSYPTGADSNQPQHF
TGTGCCAGCAGTTACCCGACAGGGGCCGATAGCAATCAGCCCCAGCATTTT
>.|TRBJ1-5|.|TRBV3-1
CASSLSRSEPQHF
TGTGCCAGCAGTCTCTCGAGGAGCGAGCCCCAGCATTTT
>.|TRBJ2-1|once|TRBV29-1
CSGVLQGNEQFF
TGCAGCGGCGTGCTACAGGGTAATGAGCAGTTCTTC
>TRBD1|TRBJ2-7|.|TRBV30
CAWSQTSGTGGYF
TGTGCCTGGAGCCAGACCTCCGGGACAGGGGGCTACTTC
>.|TRBJ1-2|.|TRBV9
CASSGRDGYTF
TGTGCCAGCAGCGGCAGGGACGGCTACACCTTC
>.|TRBJ2-7|.|TRBV3-1
CASSQGQGYEQYF
TGTGCCAGCAGCCAAGGGCAGGGCTACGAGCAGTACTTC
>TRBD1|TRBJ2-5|.|TRBV3-1
CASSLTGVETQYF
TGTGCCAGCAGCCTAACAGGGGTAGAGACCCAGTACTTC
>TRBD1|TRBJ2-7|.|TRBV7-9
CASSRRQGTTYEQYF
TGTGCCAGCAGCAGACGACAGGGGACCACCTACGAGCAGTACTTC
>.|TRBJ1-4|.|TRBV5-6
CASSQGLMSEKLFF
TGTGCCAGCAGCCAGGGGTTAATGAGTGAAAAACTGTTTTTT
>TRBD2|TRBJ2-3|.|TRBV9
CASSVELAGPDTQYF
TGTGCCAGCAGCGTAGAGTTAGCGGGACCCGATACGCAGTATTTT
>.|TRBJ2-7|once|TRBV13
CASSPRQAPTYEQYF
TGTGCCAGCAGCCCTAGACAGGCCCCAACCTACGAGCAGTACTTC
>.|TRBJ1-2|.|TRBV13
CASSHAGPLVDGYTF
TGTGCCAGCAGCCACGCGGGACCGTTAGTCGATGGCTACACCTTC